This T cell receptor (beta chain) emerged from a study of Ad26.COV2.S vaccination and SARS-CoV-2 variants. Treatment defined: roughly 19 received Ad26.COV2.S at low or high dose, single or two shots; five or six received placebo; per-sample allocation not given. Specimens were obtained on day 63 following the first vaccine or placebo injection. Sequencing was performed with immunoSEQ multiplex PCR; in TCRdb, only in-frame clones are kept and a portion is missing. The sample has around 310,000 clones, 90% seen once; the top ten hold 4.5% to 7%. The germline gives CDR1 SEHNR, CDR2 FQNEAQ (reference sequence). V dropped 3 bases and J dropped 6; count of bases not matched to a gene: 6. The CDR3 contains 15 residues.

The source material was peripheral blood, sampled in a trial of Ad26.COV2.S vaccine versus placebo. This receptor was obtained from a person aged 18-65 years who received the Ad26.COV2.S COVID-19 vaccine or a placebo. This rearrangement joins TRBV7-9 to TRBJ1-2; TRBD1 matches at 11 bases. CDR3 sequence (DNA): TGTGCCAGCAGCTTCGCGGGACAGGGGGGGCATGGCTACACCTTC. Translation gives CASSFAGQGGHGYTF.